The 28 T cell receptor beta chains presented below share a single source sample, sequenced in a study of a mutant IDH1 vaccine in newly diagnosed glioma. Method: immunoSEQ multiplex PCR; TCRdb's copy keeps in-frame clones and lacks some. The table has roughly 50,000 clones, 70% to 90% seen once; the top ten hold around 21%. The sample's time point: baseline, week 1 (first vaccination visit). Treatment of the sample: pre-vaccination baseline after standard-of-care therapy. The sample was PBMCs, taken from a glioma patient treated with radiotherapy, temozolomide or both. The source of these receptors is a man aged 18 to 29 with glioma.

The V call is TRBV5-8, the J call TRBJ2-7; the D is unclear. V lost 1 base, J lost 1 base, and 18 bases lay in between. Germline CDR1 is SGHTS and CDR2 is YDEGEE. This CDR3 comprises 17 residues. Here the CDR3 DNA reads TGTGCCAGCAGCTTGCCGGATAGTATAAGTGAGTCCTACGAGCAGTACTTC. It encodes CASSLPDSISESYEQYF.

The sample holds a few counts of this clone. The chain joins TRBV2 to TRBJ1-1; D unresolved. Germline CDR1 reads SNHLY; CDR2 reads FYNNEI. The CDR3 is 14 amino acids. Trimming shortened V by 6 bases and J by 1 base, and 12 bases separated the two germline ends. DNA for the CDR3: TGTGCCAGCAGCCTCCGTCGAAGGAACACTGAAGCTTTCTTT. Amino acid sequence: CASSLRRRNTEAFF.

The CDR3, as DNA: TGTGCCTGGAGTAGCGGGGGGGGCGGGGAGCTGTTTTTT. Translated: CAWSSGGGGELFF. The chain is built from TRBV30 and TRBJ2-2; 10 bases are a match to TRBD2. In germline, CDR1 is GTSNPN, CDR2 SVGIG (reference sequence). This CDR3 is 13 amino acids long. V trimming: 2 bases; J trimming: 7 bases; junction bases outside the gene matches: 1.

This chain links TRBV6-5 with TRBJ2-5; 13 bases map to TRBD2. V was clipped by 8 bases and J by 8 bases; unmatched bases: 8. Germline V CDR1 and CDR2: MNHEY, SVGAGI. The CDR3 is made up of 14 amino acids. In nucleotides, the CDR3 is TGTGCCAGCCGGGGACTAGCGGGATTTAGAACCCAGTACTTC. This encodes CASRGLAGFRTQYF.

In this sample, this clone turned up a few times. The genes are TRBV4-2 and TRBJ2-2; D call uncertain. This CDR3 has 12 residues. The germline CDR1 and CDR2 sequences are LGHNA and YNFKEQ. Trimming shortened V by 2 bases and J by 3 bases, and 1 base separated the two germline ends. The CDR3 bases are TGTGCCAGCAGCCAATACACCGGGGAGCTGTTTTTT. It yields the protein CASSQYTGELFF.

The rearrangement links TRBV4-2 to TRBJ2-3, with D hard to call. The CDR3 spans 14 residues. Germline CDR1 is LGHNA and CDR2 is YNFKEQ. Between the trimmed V and J ends, which lost 4 bases and 0 bases, there was a span of 8 bases. CDR3 nucleotide sequence: TGTGCCAGCAGCCCTACTTTTAGCACAGATACGCAGTATTTT. It encodes CASSPTFSTDTQYF.

The rearrangement uses TRBV30 and TRBJ1-1, with D tentatively TRBD1 (5 bases). The CDR3 is 12 residues long. The ends were cut back, 2 bases at V and 8 bases at J, with 12 bases in the middle. The germline CDR1 and CDR2 sequences are GTSNPN and SVGIG (reference sequence). The CDR3 DNA is TGTGCCTGGAGTTCAGGGTCTAGCGAAGCTTTCTTT. Its translation: CAWSSGSSEAFF.

V and J are TRBV29-1 and TRBJ1-1, with D perhaps TRBD1 (5 bases). The V end lost 2 bases, the J end lost 8 bases, and 12 bases lay between the germline ends. The CDR3 has 12 residues. The germline gives CDR1 SQVTM, CDR2 ANQGSEA. The CDR3 loop is CSVEPWGEEAFF. DNA of the CDR3: TGCAGCGTTGAACCTTGGGGGGAAGAAGCTTTCTTT.

The chain couples TRBV15 to TRBJ2-1; TRBD1 might be the D (5 bases). CDR1 is LNHNV, CDR2 YYDKDF, per germline (reference sequence). The length of the CDR3 is 17 residues. The V end was cut by 0 bases, the J end by 4 bases, with 16 bases between. CDR3 sequence reads: CATSREGDGAFYNEQFF. Here the CDR3 DNA reads TGTGCCACCAGCAGAGAAGGCGATGGGGCATTTTACAATGAGCAGTTCTTC.

For this clone: Additional DNA sequences in this sample encode the identical CDR3. This chain joins TRBV7-6 and TRBJ2-7, with D maybe TRBD1 (6 bases). The CDR3 has 14 residues. V lost 1 base and J lost 1, with 8 bases in between. Germline CDR1 reads SGHVS; CDR2 reads FNYEAQ. DNA of the CDR3: TGTGCCAGCAGCTTAGGGACAGTATCCTACGAGCAGTACTTC. Translating it yields CASSLGTVSYEQYF.

This clone was detected only once. The rearrangement uses TRBV6-6 and TRBJ2-1, with D possibly being TRBD2 (6 bases). The CDR3 length is 13 residues. The V end was cut by 2 bases, the J end by 10 bases, with 12 bases between. Germline-derived CDR1 and CDR2 are MNHNY and SVGAGI (reference sequence). CDR3 amino acids: CASSYGRSGEQFF. CDR3 sequence (DNA): TGTGCCAGCAGTTACGGGAGGAGCGGCGAGCAGTTCTTC.

This clone was observed a few times. J is TRBJ1-4 and V is TRBV9, with 7 positions matching TRBD1. Trimming took 5 bases from V and 5 from J; bases not matched to a gene: 6. This CDR3 spans 14 amino acids. Germline-derived CDR1 and CDR2 are SGDLS and YYNGEE. As DNA, the CDR3 is TGTGCCAGCAGTCGGACAGGACCGAATGAAAAACTGTTTTTT. This codes for CASSRTGPNEKLFF.

The chain couples TRBV6-5 to TRBJ1-1; TRBD1 is a possible D gene (6 bases). The CDR3 totals 13 residues. From germline, CDR1 is MNHEY and CDR2 SVGAGI. V gave up 5 bases and J gave up 1 base, with 8 bases separating them. CDR3 loop: CASSRGANTEAFF. CDR3 bases: TGTGCCAGCAGTCGGGGGGCGAACACTGAAGCTTTCTTT.

This clone was seen only a few times. The CDR3 coding sequence is TGTGCCATCCCCCAGACCCACCAGAGGGGGACAGGTCTCAATCAGCCCCAGCATTTT. Protein sequence: CAIPQTHQRGTGLNQPQHF. The rearrangement links TRBV6-4 to TRBJ1-5; 8 bases map to TRBD1. This CDR3 spans 19 amino acids. V was clipped by 10 bases and J by 3 bases; unmatched bases: 23. Germline CDR1 and CDR2: MRHNA and SNTAGT.

This chain links TRBV4-2 with TRBJ2-7, with unresolved D. This CDR3 is built from 13 residues. The germline CDR1 and CDR2 sequences are LGHNA and YNFKEQ. V lost 0 bases and J 6 bases, leaving 9 bases between the germline ends. The CDR3 is CASSQDSWTEQYF. The CDR3 nucleotides are TGTGCCAGCAGCCAAGATAGTTGGACCGAGCAGTACTTC.

The chain couples TRBV30 to TRBJ2-3; 14 bases map to TRBD2. In germline, CDR1 is GTSNPN, CDR2 SVGIG (reference sequence). This CDR3 is built from 15 residues. J lost 1 base, V lost 5 bases, and 2 bases had no gene match. This CDR3 is CAWGLAGGRTDTQYF. CDR3 in DNA: TGTGCCTGGGGACTAGCGGGGGGCCGCACAGATACGCAGTATTTT. Using reference TRBV30 and TRBJ2-3 for the parts outside the CDR3, the full variable domain is SQTIHQWPATLVQPVGSPLSLECTVEGTSNPNLYWYRQAAGRGLQLLFYSVGIGQISSEVPQNLSASRPQDRQFILSSKKLLLSDSGFYLCAWGLAGGRTDTQYFGPGTRLTVL.

This rearrangement joins TRBV2 to TRBJ2-1; D is perhaps TRBD1 or TRBD2 (5 bases each). V was cut by 5 bases and J by 5 bases, with 7 bases left in between. The CDR3 contains 12 residues. Germline V gives CDR1 SNHLY, CDR2 FYNNEI. The CDR3 sequence is CASSWGNNEQFF. In nucleotides, the CDR3 is TGTGCCAGCAGTTGGGGGAACAATGAGCAGTTCTTC.

The chain employs TRBV29-1 and TRBJ1-1; the D gene is possibly TRBD1 (5 bases). The V gene's germline CDR1 is SQVTM and CDR2 ANQGSEA. The CDR3 contains 11 residues. V shed 1 base and J shed 10 bases, with 10 bases lying between them. CDR3 nucleotide sequence: TGCAGCGTTGAAGCAGGGTTCGGAGCTTTCTTT. Its translation is CSVEAGFGAFF.

The rearrangement uses TRBV9 and TRBJ2-3; weak D call: TRBD1 (6 bases). There are 16 residues in the CDR3. The germline V and J ends were trimmed by 4 bases and 2 bases, with 17 bases remaining between them. Germline V CDR1 and CDR2: SGDLS, YYNGEE. The CDR3 DNA follows: TGTGCCAGCAGCCCAGGGGAACGGACCCCCACAGATACGCAGTATTTT. Its translation is CASSPGERTPTDTQYF.

This clone came up once. A far larger clone is a single base away, which makes a read error likely. This CDR3 is also generated by other DNA sequences in the sample. This chain uses TRBV4-3 with TRBJ1-3; a possible D gene is TRBD1 (5 bases). Germline V gene sequence: CDR1 LGHNA, CDR2 YSLEER. V lost 0 bases, J lost 2 bases, and 8 bases lay in between. This CDR3 is 15 amino acids long. Written as DNA, the CDR3 is TGCGCCAGCAGCCAAGATCGGGGGGCTGGAAACACCATATATTTT. Translation: CASSQDRGAGNTIYF.

The rearrangement joins TRBV7-9 to TRBJ1-5; 7 nucleotides match TRBD1. V lost 1 base to trimming and J lost 2 bases; unmatched junction nucleotides: 11. Germline CDR1 and CDR2: SEHNR and FQNEAQ (reference sequence). CDR3 size: 18 residues. This CDR3 reads CASSLGDRVYRGNQPQHF. CDR3 DNA: TGTGCCAGCAGCTTAGGAGACAGGGTCTATCGGGGCAATCAGCCCCAGCATTTT.

The chain has TRBV7-8 and TRBJ1-2; weak D call: TRBD1 (5 bases). The CDR3 is made up of 14 amino acids. Trimming removed 3 bases at V and 2 bases at J, with 10 bases between. Germline V gene sequence: CDR1 SGHVS, CDR2 FQNEAQ. The CDR3 DNA reads as TGTGCCAGCAGCTTTGGACGGACAAACTATGGCTACACCTTC. Residues: CASSFGRTNYGYTF.

This chain uses TRBV6-1 with TRBJ2-1; 12 nucleotides match TRBD2. There are 16 residues in the CDR3. V lost 4 bases and J lost 7; bases outside the gene matches: 8. Germline assignment: CDR1 MNHNS and CDR2 SASEGT. The CDR3 coding sequence is TGTGCCAGCAGTGGGCGTCGGACTAGCGGGAATAATGAGCAGTTCTTC. Residues: CASSGRRTSGNNEQFF.

This chain connects TRBV15 to TRBJ1-4; D not resolved. The V end was cut by 8 bases, the J end by 5 bases, with 15 bases between. From germline, CDR1 is LNHNV and CDR2 YYDKDF (reference sequence). CDR3 length equals 14 residues. The CDR3 reads CATATLGKNEKLFF. CDR3 nucleotide sequence: TGTGCCACCGCGACTTTGGGGAAAAATGAAAAACTGTTTTTT.

The chain carries TRBV4-3 and TRBJ1-3, with D possibly being TRBD1 (5 bases). The length of the CDR3 is 18 residues. The V gene's germline CDR1 is LGHNA and CDR2 YSLEER. The germline V and J ends were trimmed by 0 bases and 1 base, with 16 bases remaining between them. The CDR3 here is CASSQDSWGEGSGNTIYF. DNA of the CDR3: TGCGCCAGCAGCCAAGATTCTTGGGGAGAGGGGTCTGGAAACACCATATATTTT.

The chain carries TRBV28 and TRBJ1-2; tentatively, D is TRBD1 (6 bases). Trimming removed 3 bases at V and 12 bases at J, with 20 bases between. CDR1 is MDHEN, CDR2 SYDVKM, per germline. CDR3 length equals 14 residues. This chain's CDR3 is CASSFGSLQGRDTF. The CDR3 DNA is TGTGCCAGCAGTTTCGGCTCCCTACAGGGACGCGACACCTTC.

The genes are TRBV30 and TRBJ1-6, with 10 nucleotides matching TRBD1. The CDR3 consists of 15 residues. The V segment lost 5 bases and the J segment 7 bases; nucleotides outside the gene matches: 8. The germline CDR1 and CDR2 sequences are GTSNPN and SVGIG (reference sequence). This CDR3 is CAWERGDRGNSPLHF. CDR3 sequence (DNA): TGTGCCTGGGAGCGGGGGGACAGGGGAAATTCACCCCTCCACTTT.

This chain joins TRBV27 and TRBJ2-5; D possibly corresponds to TRBD2 (6 bases). The germline CDR1 and CDR2 sequences are MNHEY and SMNVEV (reference sequence). Trimming cost V 2 bases and J 1 base, with 8 bases left between them. This CDR3 has 14 amino acids. The CDR3 is CASSLGGSQETQYF. CDR3 nucleotides: TGTGCCAGCAGTTTAGGGGGGTCCCAAGAGACCCAGTACTTC.